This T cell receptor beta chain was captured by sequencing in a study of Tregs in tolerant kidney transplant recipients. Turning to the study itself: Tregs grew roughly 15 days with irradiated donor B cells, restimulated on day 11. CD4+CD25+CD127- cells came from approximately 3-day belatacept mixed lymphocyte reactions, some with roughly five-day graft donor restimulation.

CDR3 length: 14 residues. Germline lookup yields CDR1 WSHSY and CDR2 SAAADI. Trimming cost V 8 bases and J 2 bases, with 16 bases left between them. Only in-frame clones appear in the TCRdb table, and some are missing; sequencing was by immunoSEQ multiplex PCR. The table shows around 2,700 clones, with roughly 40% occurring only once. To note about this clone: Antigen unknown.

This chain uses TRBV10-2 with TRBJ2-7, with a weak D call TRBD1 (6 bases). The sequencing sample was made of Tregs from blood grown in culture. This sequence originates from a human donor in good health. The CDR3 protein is CASRRPQGPYEQYF. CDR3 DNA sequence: TGCGCCAGCCGCCGCCCTCAGGGGCCCTACGAGCAGTACTTC.